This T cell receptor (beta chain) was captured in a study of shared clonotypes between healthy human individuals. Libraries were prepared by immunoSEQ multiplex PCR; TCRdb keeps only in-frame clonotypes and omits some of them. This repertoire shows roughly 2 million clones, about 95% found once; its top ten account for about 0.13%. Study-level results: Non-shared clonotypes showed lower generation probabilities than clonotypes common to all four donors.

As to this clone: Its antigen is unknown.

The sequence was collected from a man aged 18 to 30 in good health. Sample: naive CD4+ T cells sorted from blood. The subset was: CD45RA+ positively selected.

The CDR3 here is CASSPPILSVRDRVGYTF. The CDR3 DNA follows: TGTGCCAGCTCACCACCTATTCTTTCGGTCAGGGACCGGGTTGGCTACACCTTC. The chain recombines TRBV18 with TRBJ1-2, with a tentative D call TRBD1 (5 bases). The CDR3 contains 18 residues. V was shortened by 0 bases and J by 7 bases, with 24 bases between the two germline ends. CDR1 KGHSH and CDR2 LQKENI come from the germline V gene. The full variable domain, its missing parts supplied by reference TRBV18 and TRBJ1-2, is NAGVMQNPRHLVRRRGQEARLRCSPMKGHSHVYWYRQLPEEGLKFMVYLQKENIIDESGMPKERFSAEFPKEGPSILRIQQVVRGDSAAYFCASSPPILSVRDRVGYTFGSGTRLTVV.